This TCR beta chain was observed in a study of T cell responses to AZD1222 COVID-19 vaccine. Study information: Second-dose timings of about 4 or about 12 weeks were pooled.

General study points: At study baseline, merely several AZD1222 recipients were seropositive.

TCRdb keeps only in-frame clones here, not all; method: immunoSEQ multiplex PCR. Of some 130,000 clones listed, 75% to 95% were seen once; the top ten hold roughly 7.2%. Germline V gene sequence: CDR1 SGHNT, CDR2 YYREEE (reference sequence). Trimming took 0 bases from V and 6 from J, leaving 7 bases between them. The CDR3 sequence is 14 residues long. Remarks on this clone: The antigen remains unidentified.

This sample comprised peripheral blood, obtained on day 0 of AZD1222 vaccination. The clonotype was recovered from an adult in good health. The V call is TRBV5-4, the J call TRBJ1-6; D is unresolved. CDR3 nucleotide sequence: TGTGCCAGCAGCTTGGGACACCGTAATTCACCCCTCCACTTT. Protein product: CASSLGHRNSPLHF.